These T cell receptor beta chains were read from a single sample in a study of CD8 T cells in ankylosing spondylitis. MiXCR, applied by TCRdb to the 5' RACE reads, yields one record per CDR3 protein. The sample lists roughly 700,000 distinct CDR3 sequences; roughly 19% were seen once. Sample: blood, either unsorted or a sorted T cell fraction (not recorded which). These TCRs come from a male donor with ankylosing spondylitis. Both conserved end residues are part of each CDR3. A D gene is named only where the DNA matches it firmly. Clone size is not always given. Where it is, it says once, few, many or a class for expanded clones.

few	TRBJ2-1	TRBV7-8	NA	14	TGTGCCAGCAGACCGGCTATGACCCGCAATGAGCAGTTCTTC	CASRPAMTRNEQFF
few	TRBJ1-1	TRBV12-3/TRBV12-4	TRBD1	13	TGTGCCAGCAGTACAGGGGTAAAGAATGAAGCTTTCTTT	CASSTGVKNEAFF
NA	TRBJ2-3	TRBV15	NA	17	TGTGCCACCAGCAGAGATCGTAAGGAGGGTATCGGGGATACGCAGTATTTT	CATSRDRKEGIGDTQYF
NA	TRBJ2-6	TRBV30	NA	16	TGTGCCTGGAGTGCAGGAGGGACACCTGGGGCCAACGTCCTGACTTTC	CAWSAGGTPGANVLTF
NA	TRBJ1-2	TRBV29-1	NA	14	TGCAGCGTTGAAGTACAGGGTTTTGACTATGGCTACACCTTC	CSVEVQGFDYGYTF
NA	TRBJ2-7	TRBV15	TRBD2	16	TGTGCCACCAGCGGACAGCTGCGGGAGGGATCCTACGAGCAGTACTTC	CATSGQLREGSYEQYF
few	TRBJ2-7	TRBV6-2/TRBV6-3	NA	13	TGTGCCAGCAGGGACAGCTCTGACTACGAGCAGTACTTC	CASRDSSDYEQYF
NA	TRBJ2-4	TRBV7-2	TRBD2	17	TGTGCCAGCAGCTTAGTCGCTAGCGGGAGGGCCGGAAACATTCAGTACTTC	CASSLVASGRAGNIQYF
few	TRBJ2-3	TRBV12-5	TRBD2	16	TGTGCTAGTGGTTTGGTAGGAGGACTAGCAGAAAATACGCAGTATTTT	CASGLVGGLAENTQYF
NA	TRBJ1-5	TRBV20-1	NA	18	TGCAGTGCTAGAGATTGGACCCAGACAGTCTTGGGCAATCAGCCCCAGCATTTT	CSARDWTQTVLGNQPQHF
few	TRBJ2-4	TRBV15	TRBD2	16	TGTGCCACCAGCAGTCCAGGGACTATAGCCAAAAACATTCAGTACTTC	CATSSPGTIAKNIQYF
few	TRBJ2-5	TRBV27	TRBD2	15	TGTGCCAGCAGTTTAGTGCGGGAGATAGGGGAGACCCAGTACTTC	CASSLVREIGETQYF
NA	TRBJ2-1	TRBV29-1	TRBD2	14	TGCAGCGCACCGACTAGCGGGAGATGGAATGAGCAGTTCTTC	CSAPTSGRWNEQFF
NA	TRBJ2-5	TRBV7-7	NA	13	TGTGCCAGCAGCACAGGCAGGGAAGGAGCCCAGTACTTC	CASSTGREGAQYF
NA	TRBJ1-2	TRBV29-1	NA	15	TGCAGCGTTGAGGAAACGCCGGGGGGGGCCTATGGCTACACCTTC	CSVEETPGGAYGYTF
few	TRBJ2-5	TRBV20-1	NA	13	TGCAGTGCTAGAGGAGTTGGCGTGGAGACCCAGTACTTC	CSARGVGVETQYF
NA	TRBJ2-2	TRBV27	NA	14	TGTGCCAGCAGTTATACCGGGGACACCGGGGAGCTGTTTTTT	CASSYTGDTGELFF
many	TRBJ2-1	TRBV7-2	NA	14	TGTGCCAGCAGCCCATCGACAGACTACAATGAGCAGTTCTTC	CASSPSTDYNEQFF
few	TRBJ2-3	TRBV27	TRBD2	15	TGTGCCAGCAGTTTCGGGGGGACTAGCACAGATACGCAGTATTTT	CASSFGGTSTDTQYF
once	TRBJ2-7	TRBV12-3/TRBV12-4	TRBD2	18	TGTGCCAGCAGTCTCCGTCGGACTAGCGGGGGTAGCCTCTACGAGCAGTACTTC	CASSLRRTSGGSLYEQYF
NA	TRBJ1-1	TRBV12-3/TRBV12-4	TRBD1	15	TGTGCCAGCAGTCGCCGGGACAGTGGGGGCACTGAAGCTTTCTTT	CASSRRDSGGTEAFF
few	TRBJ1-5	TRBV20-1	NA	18	TGCAGTGCTAGAGATGATGTCGGCAGGGACTCTAGCAATCAGCCCCAGCATTTT	CSARDDVGRDSSNQPQHF
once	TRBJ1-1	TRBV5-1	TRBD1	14	TGCGCCAGCAGCTTTGGGACAGGGGAATCTGAAGCTTTCTTT	CASSFGTGESEAFF
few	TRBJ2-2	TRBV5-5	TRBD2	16	TGTGCCAGCAGCTCCACTGCGACTAGCGGGTACGGGGAGCTGTTTTTT	CASSSTATSGYGELFF
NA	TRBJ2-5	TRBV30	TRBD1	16	TGTGCCTGGGGGGGAATAACGACAGGGTTGTCGGAGACCCAGTACTTC	CAWGGITTGLSETQYF
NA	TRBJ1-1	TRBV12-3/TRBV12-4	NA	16	TGTGCCAGCAGTTTAATTGGGGGGCCGGTAGGCACTGAAGCTTTCTTT	CASSLIGGPVGTEAFF
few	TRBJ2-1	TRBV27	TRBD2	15	TGTGCCAGCAGTCCCGAGCGGGGGGGCGGGGATGAGCAGTTCTTC	CASSPERGGGDEQFF
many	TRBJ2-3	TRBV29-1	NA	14	TGCAGCATCGTAGCCGGGACACTCTCAGATACGCAGTATTTT	CSIVAGTLSDTQYF
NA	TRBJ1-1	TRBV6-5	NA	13	TGTGCCAGCAGTTACTCTCGGGGCACTGAAGCTTTCTTT	CASSYSRGTEAFF